This note documents a single T cell receptor beta chain sequence. The source of the sample is a study of cytomegalovirus exposure and HLA in healthy donors. Clones were read by immunoSEQ multiplex PCR, and TCRdb kept only the in-frame ones, dropping some. The sample includes 110,000 to 150,000 clones, 80% to 95% seen only once; the top ten take about 0.64%. Material: PBMCs. The sequence was obtained from a man aged 18 to 30 in good health and CMV-seronegative.

CDR3 in DNA: TGCACCAGCAGCCAAGGTTGGACTAGCGGGGGGGAGCAAGAGACCCAGTACTTC. Encoded protein: CTSSQGWTSGGEQETQYF. The V call is TRBV1, the J call TRBJ2-5; the table names TRBD2, a call not compared with the DNA. TRBV1 is described as a pseudogene. This CDR3 contains 18 residues.